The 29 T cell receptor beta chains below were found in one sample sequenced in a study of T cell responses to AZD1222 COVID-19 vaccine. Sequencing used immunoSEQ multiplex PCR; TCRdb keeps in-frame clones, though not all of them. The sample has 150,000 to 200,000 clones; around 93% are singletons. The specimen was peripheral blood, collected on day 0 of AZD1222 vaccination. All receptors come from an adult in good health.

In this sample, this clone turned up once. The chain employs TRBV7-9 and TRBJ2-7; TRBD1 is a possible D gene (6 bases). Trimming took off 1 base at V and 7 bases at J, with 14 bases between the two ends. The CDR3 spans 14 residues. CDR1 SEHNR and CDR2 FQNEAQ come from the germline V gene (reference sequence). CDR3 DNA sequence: TGTGCCAGCAGCTTAGTACAGGGTGTGGGGGAGCAGTACTTC. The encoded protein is CASSLVQGVGEQYF.

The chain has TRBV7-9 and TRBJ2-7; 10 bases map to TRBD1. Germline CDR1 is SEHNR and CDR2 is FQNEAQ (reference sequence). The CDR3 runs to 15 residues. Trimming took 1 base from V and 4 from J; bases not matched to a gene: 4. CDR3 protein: CASSLGQGAGYEQYF. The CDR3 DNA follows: TGTGCCAGCAGCTTAGGACAGGGGGCGGGGTACGAGCAGTACTTC.

The CDR3 region has the DNA TGTGCCAGCAGCGTAGATGGAGGGAGAGGGGAAAAACTGTTTTTT. Residues: CASSVDGGRGEKLFF. The chain uses TRBV9 and TRBJ1-4; no clear D. Germline V gene data show CDR1 as SGDLS and CDR2 as YYNGEE. The CDR3 is 15 amino acids. Trimming shortened V by 0 bases and J by 8 bases, and 14 bases separated the two germline ends.

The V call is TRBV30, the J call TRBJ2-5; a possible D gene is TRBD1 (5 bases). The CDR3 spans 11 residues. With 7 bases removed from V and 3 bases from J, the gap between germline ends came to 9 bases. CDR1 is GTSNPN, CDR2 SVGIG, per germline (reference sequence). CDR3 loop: CASLQEETQYF. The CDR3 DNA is TGTGCCTCATTACAGGAAGAGACCCAGTACTTC.

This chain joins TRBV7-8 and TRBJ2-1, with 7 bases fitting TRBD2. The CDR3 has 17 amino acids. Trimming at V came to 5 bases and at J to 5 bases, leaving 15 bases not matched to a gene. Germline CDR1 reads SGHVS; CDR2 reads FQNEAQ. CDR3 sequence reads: CASSPIAGGGPHNEQFF. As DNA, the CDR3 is TGTGCCAGCAGCCCTATTGCTGGGGGAGGGCCCCACAATGAGCAGTTCTTC. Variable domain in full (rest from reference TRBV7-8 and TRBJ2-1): GAGVSQSPRYKVAKRGQDVALRCDPISGHVSLFWYQQALGQGPEFLTYFQNEAQLDKSGLPSDRFFAERPEGSVSTLKIQRTQQEDSAVYLCASSPIAGGGPHNEQFFGPGTRLTVL.

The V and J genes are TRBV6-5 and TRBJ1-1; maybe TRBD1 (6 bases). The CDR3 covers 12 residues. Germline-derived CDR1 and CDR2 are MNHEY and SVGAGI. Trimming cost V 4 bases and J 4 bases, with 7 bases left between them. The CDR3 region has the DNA TGTGCCAGCAGTTTACAGGGCACTGAAGCTTTCTTT. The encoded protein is CASSLQGTEAFF.

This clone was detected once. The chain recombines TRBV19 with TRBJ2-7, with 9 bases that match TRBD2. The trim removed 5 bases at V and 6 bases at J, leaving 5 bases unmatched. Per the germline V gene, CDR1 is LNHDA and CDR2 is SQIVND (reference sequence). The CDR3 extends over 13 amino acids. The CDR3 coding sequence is TGTGCCAGTAGTCTAGCGGGGTGGCGCGAGCAGTACTTC. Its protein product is CASSLAGWREQYF. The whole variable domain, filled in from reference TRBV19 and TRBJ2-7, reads DGGITQSPKYLFRKEGQNVTLSCEQNLNHDAMYWYRQDPGQGLRLIYYSQIVNDFQKGDIAEGYSVSREKKESFPLTVTSAQKNPTAFYLCASSLAGWREQYFGPGTRLTVT.

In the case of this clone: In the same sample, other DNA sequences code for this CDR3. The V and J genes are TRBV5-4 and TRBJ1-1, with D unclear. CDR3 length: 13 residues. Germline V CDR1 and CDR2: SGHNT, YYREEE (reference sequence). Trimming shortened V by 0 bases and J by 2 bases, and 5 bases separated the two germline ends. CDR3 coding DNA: TGTGCCAGCAGCTTGGCAGGTAACACTGAAGCTTTCTTT. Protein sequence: CASSLAGNTEAFF.

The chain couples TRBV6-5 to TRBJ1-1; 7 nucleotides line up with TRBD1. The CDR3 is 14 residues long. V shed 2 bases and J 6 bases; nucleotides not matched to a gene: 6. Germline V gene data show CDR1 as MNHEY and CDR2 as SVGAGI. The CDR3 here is CASSYAQGRAEAFF. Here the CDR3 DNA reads TGTGCCAGCAGTTACGCACAGGGGAGGGCTGAAGCTTTCTTT.

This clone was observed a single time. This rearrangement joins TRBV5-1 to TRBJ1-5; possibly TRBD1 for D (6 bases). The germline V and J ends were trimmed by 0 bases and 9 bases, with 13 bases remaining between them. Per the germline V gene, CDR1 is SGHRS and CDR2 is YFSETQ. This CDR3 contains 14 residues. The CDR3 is CASSLAGGGTPQHF. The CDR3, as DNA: TGCGCCAGCAGCTTGGCCGGGGGCGGAACGCCCCAGCATTTT.

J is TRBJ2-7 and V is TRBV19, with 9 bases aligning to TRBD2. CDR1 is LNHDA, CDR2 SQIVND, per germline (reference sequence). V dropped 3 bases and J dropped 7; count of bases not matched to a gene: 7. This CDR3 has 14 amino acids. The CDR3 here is CASSMEASGEEQYF. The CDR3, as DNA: TGTGCCAGTAGTATGGAGGCTAGCGGGGAGGAGCAGTACTTC.

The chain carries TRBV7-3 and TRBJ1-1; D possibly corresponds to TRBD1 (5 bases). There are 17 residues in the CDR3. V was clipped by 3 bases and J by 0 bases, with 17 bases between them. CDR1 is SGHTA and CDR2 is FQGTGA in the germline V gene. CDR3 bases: TGTGCCAGCAGCTTGGGGGGAGGACGGACCATGAACACTGAAGCTTTCTTT. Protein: CASSLGGGRTMNTEAFF. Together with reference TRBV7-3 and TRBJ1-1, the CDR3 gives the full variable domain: GAGVSQTPSNKVTEKGKYVELRCDPISGHTALYWYRQSLGQGPEFLIYFQGTGAADDSGLPNDRFFAVRPEGSVSTLKIQRTERGDSAVYLCASSLGGGRTMNTEAFFGQGTRLTVV.

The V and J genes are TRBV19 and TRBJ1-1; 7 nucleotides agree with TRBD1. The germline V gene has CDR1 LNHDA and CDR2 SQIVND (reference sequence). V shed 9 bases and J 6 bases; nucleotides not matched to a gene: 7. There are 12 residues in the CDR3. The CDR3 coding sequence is TGTGCCAGCGGGTCAGGGGGGGCTGAAGCTTTCTTT. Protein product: CASGSGGAEAFF. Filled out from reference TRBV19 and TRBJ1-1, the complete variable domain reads DGGITQSPKYLFRKEGQNVTLSCEQNLNHDAMYWYRQDPGQGLRLIYYSQIVNDFQKGDIAEGYSVSREKKESFPLTVTSAQKNPTAFYLCASGSGGAEAFFGQGTRLTVV.

DNA for the CDR3: TGCAGCCCCGTGTTGGCAGGGGTTCGGACTGAAGCTTTCTTT. It yields the protein CSPVLAGVRTEAFF. The chain is built from TRBV29-1 and TRBJ1-1, with D maybe TRBD1 (6 bases). The CDR3 has 14 residues. CDR1 is SQVTM and CDR2 is ANQGSEA in the germline V gene. Trimming stripped 8 bases from V and 5 bases from J, with 21 bases between.

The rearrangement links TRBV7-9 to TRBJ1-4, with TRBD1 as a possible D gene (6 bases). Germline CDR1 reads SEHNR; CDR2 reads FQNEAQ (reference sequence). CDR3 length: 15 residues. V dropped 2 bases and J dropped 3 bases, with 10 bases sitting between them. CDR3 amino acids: CASSLSDRSNEKLFF. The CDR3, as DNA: TGTGCCAGCAGCTTAAGTGACAGGTCTAATGAAAAACTGTTTTTT.

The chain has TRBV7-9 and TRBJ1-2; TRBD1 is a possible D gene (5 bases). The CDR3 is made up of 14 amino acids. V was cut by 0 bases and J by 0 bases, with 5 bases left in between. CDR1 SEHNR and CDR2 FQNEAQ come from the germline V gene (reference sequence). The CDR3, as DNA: TGTGCCAGCAGCTTAGCGGGGGCTAACTATGGCTACACCTTC. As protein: CASSLAGANYGYTF.

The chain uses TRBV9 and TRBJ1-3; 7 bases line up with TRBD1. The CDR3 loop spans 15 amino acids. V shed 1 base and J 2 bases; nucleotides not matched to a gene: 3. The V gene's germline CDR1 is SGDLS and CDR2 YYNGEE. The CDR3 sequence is CASSVTGTAGNTIYF. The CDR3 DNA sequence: TGTGCCAGCAGCGTAACCGGGACAGCTGGAAACACCATATATTTT.

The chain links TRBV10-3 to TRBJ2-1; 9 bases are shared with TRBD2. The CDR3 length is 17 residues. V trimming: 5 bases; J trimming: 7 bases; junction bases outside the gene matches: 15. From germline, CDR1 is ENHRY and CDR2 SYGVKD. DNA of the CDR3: TGTGCCATCAGTAAGAACAGCGGGAGGATTCTAGGAAATGAGCAGTTCTTC. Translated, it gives CAISKNSGRILGNEQFF.

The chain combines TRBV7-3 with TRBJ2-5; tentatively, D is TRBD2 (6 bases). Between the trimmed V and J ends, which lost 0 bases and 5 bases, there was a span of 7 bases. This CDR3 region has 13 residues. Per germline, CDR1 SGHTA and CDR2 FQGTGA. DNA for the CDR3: TGTGCCAGCAGCTTAACCCTAGCGGAGACCCAGTACTTC. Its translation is CASSLTLAETQYF.

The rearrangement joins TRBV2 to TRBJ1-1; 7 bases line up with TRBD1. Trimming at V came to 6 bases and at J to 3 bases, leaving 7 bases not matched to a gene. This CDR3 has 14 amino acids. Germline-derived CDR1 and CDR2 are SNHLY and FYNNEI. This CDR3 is CASRGDRGYTEAFF. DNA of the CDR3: TGTGCCAGCAGAGGGGACAGAGGGTACACTGAAGCTTTCTTT.

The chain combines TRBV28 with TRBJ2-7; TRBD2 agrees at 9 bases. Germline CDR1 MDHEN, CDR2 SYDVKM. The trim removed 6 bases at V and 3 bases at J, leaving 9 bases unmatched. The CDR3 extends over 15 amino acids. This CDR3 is CASRATWREGYEQYF. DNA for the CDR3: TGTGCCAGCAGGGCTACTTGGCGGGAGGGCTACGAGCAGTACTTC. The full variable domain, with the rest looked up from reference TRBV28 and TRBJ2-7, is DVKVTQSSRYLVKRTGEKVFLECVQDMDHENMFWYRQDPGLGLRLIYFSYDVKMKEKGDIPEGYSVSREKKERFSLILESASTNQTSMYLCASRATWREGYEQYFGPGTRLTVT.

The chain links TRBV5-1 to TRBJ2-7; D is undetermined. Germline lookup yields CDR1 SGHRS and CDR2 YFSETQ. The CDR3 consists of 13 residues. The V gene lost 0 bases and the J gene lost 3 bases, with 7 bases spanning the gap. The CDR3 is CASSLGSIYEQYF. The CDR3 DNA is TGCGCCAGCAGCTTGGGTTCAATCTACGAGCAGTACTTC.

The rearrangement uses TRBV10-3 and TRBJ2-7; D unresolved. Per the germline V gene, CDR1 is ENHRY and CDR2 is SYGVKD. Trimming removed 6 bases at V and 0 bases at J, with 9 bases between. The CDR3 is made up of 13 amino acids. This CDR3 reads CAISPGSSYEQYF. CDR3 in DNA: TGTGCCATCAGCCCAGGAAGCTCCTACGAGCAGTACTTC.

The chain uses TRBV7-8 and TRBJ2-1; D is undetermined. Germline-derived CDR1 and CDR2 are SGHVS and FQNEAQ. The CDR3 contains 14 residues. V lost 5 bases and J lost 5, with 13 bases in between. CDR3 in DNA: TGTGCCAGCAGCCCTATGAATCTAAACAATGAGCAGTTCTTC. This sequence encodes CASSPMNLNNEQFF.

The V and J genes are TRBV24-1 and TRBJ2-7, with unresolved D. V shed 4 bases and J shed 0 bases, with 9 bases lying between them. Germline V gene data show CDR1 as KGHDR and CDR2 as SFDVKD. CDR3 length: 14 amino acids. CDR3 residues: CATSESGLSYEQYF. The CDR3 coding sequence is TGTGCCACCAGTGAGTCGGGCCTCTCCTACGAGCAGTACTTC.

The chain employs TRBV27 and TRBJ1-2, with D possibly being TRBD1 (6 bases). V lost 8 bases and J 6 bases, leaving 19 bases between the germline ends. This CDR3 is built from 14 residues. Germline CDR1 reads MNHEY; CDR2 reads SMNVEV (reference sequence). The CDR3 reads CASGPPTGRNGYTF. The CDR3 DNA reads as TGTGCCAGCGGGCCGCCTACAGGGAGGAATGGCTACACCTTC.

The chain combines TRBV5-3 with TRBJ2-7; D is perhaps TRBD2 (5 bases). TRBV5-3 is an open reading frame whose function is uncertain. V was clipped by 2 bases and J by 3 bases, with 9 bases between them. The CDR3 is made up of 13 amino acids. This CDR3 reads CARSFRGSYEQYF. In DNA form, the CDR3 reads TGTGCCAGAAGCTTTAGAGGGAGCTACGAGCAGTACTTC.

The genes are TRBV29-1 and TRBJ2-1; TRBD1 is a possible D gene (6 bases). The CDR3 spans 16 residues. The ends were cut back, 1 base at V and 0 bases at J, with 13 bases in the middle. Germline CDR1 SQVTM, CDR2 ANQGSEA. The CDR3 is CSVEAGTHSSYNEQFF. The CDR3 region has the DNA TGCAGCGTTGAAGCAGGGACACACAGCTCCTACAATGAGCAGTTCTTC.

The CDR3 protein is CASSLVNPYEQYF. The CDR3 DNA is TGTGCCAGCAGCTTAGTAAACCCCTACGAGCAGTACTTC. V is TRBV7-2 and J is TRBJ2-7; D uncertain. CDR1 is SGHTA and CDR2 is FQGNSA in the germline V gene. V was clipped by 1 base and J by 2 bases, with 6 bases between them. The CDR3 is 13 amino acids.